This T cell receptor beta chain was obtained from a study of blood T cell repertoires in COVID-19 (dated by TCRdb to about 2020). Regarding the study in general: Samples covering the acute and convalescent phases of COVID-19 were provided by collaborators in the United States, Italy and Spain. The repertoires were made available in a free public database intended to serve as a resource for research on the immune response to SARS-CoV-2. Nearly every sample came with metadata listing a de-identified subject ID, COVID-19 status, age in years and sex. The prospective study material was composed of cDNA or gDNA derived from T cells, B-cell-depleted T cells, or PBMCs. The dataset comprised deeply sampled blood TCRbeta repertoires from subjects exposed to, actively infected with, or recovered from COVID-19. Where available, HLA class I and class II types were obtained from metadata supplied by the sample provider rather than from assay-based typing. The samples were drawn from the first 160 participants of the ongoing ImmuneRACE study and from over a thousand subjects provided by 6 global collaborators. The investigation overall reported the following: How much clinical and demographic metadata was included differed by source and by participant, and the metadata was provided uncurated.

The immunoSEQ Assay, a bias-controlled multiplex PCR, was used to amplify TCRbeta CDR3 regions from genomic DNA. In the authors' own workflow: Within the assay, amplification of reference gene primers was used to estimate how many nucleated cells each sample contained. Sequence reads were collapsed and filtered to measure the absolute abundance of every unique TCRbeta CDR3 rearrangement. Productive Simpson clonality was computed per sample as the square root of Simpson's diversity index over productive rearrangements. TCRdb's version of the immuneACCESS table is confined to in-frame rearrangements and falls short of the full clone set. An unresolved V gene accounts for under half of the shortfall where checked; the remainder is of unknown origin. D and trimming were read from the DNA, whereas the V and J calls and clone size are those reported in that table. Counted in this sample were fewer than 200,000 clones; approximately 84% of them appeared once. The ten biggest clones cover 5.6% of the sample.

Enrolling through a virtual design, the prospective study's participants ranged in age from roughly 18 to 89 years and lived across about two dozen United States geographic areas. Cohort assignment in the prospective study relied on participant-reported clinical history from a screening survey and a study questionnaire. In the prospective study, mobile phlebotomists collected whole blood, serum and a nasopharyngeal or oropharyngeal swab from each participant. Over an approximately 2-month period, participants in the prospective study had the option of providing additional blood draws and questionnaires. Before DNA extraction, blood samples from the prospective study were shipped at room temperature or frozen. This clone was detected only once. Its antigen is still unknown. Base qualities were left out, and no much larger clone turns up one base away. V is clipped by 3 bases and J by 3 bases, and the sequence between their germline boundaries is 11 bases long. CDR1 is given as DFQATT and CDR2 as SNEGSKA, both from the germline V gene (reference sequence). The CDR3 covers 14 residues, taking in both the cysteine and the phenylalanine. Only the CDR3 region is kept as DNA, spanning 42 bases read in frame from base 1.

The source of this sequence is a woman in her 40s with acute COVID-19. Source material: PBMCs or T cells enriched from blood (not recorded which). The rearrangement joined TRBV20-1 to TRBJ1-4, with the D segment identity uncertain. The DNA sequence is given as TGCAGTGCTAGTGAAGCGACGGCTAATGAAAAACTGTTTTTT. Translated, this is CSASEATANEKLFF.